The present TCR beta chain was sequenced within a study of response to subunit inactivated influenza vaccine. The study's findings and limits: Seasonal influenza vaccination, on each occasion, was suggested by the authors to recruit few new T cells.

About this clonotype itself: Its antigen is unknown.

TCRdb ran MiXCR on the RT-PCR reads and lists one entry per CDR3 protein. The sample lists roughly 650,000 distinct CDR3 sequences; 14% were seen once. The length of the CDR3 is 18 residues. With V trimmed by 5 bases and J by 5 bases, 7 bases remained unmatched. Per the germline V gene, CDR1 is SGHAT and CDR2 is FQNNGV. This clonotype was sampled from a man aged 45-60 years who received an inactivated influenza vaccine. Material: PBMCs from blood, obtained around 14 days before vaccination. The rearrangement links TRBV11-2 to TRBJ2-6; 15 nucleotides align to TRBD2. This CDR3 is CASSGGTSGGPRANVLTF. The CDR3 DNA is TGTGCCAGCAGCGGGGGGACTAGCGGGGGGCCTAGGGCCAACGTCCTGACTTTC.